These 17 T cell receptor beta chains share one sample of origin, sequenced in a study of identical twins. TCRdb re-called the 5' RACE reads through MiXCR, storing one row per CDR3 protein. The sample contains 350,000 to 400,000 distinct CDR3 sequences, about 9% of which appear only once. The sequenced sample consisted of naive T cells sorted from blood. These receptors were taken from a woman in her forties or fifties in good health.

This clonotype was seen more than once but under ten times. V usage is TRBV5-1 and J usage is TRBJ2-2; D call uncertain. The CDR3 is made up of 15 amino acids. Trimming left V 4 bases short and J 0 bases short, with 10 bases between. Germline CDR1 SGHRS, CDR2 YFSETQ. CDR3 residues: CASSPLYSNTGELFF. Here the CDR3 DNA reads TGCGCCAGCAGCCCCCTATACTCGAACACCGGGGAGCTGTTTTTT.

This rearrangement joins TRBV12-3 or TRBV12-4 to TRBJ2-2; TRBD2 is a possible D gene (6 bases). The V end was cut by 6 bases, the J end by 0 bases, with 20 bases between. CDR3 size: 18 residues. The CDR3 region has the DNA TGTGCCAGCAGATTGGGTCCGCTAGCGCACGCGAACACCGGGGAGCTGTTTTTT. It encodes CASRLGPLAHANTGELFF.

The V and J genes are TRBV27 and TRBJ1-5; TRBD1 matches 10 bases. V was clipped by 5 bases and J by 3 bases; unmatched bases: 10. This CDR3 has 17 amino acids. Germline V gene data show CDR1 as MNHEY and CDR2 as SMNVEV (reference sequence). The CDR3 region has the DNA TGTGCCAGCAGTCCCTTAACCGGGACAGGGGACAATCAGCCCCAGCATTTT. This translates into CASSPLTGTGDNQPQHF.

This clonotype showed up many times. This chain uses TRBV20-1 with TRBJ2-2; 8 positions match TRBD2. The CDR3 extends over 12 amino acids. V dropped 6 bases and J dropped 8; count of bases not matched to a gene: 5. CDR1 is DFQATT and CDR2 is SNEGSKA in the germline V gene (reference sequence). This CDR3 reads CSAGRAAGELFF. The DNA for the CDR3 is TGCAGTGCCGGGAGGGCGGCTGGGGAGCTGTTTTTT.

This chain connects TRBV12-3 or TRBV12-4 to TRBJ2-5, with a possible D match to TRBD2 (6 bases). Trimming stripped 3 bases from V and 4 bases from J, with 12 bases between. The CDR3 has 14 amino acids. CDR3 residues: CASSFGRALETQYF. The CDR3 bases are TGTGCCAGCAGTTTCGGGAGAGCATTAGAGACCCAGTACTTC.

This clonotype came up a few times. This rearrangement joins TRBV20-1 to TRBJ1-1; no reliable D call. The germline CDR1 and CDR2 sequences are DFQATT and SNEGSKA (reference sequence). This CDR3 region has 11 residues. V was cut by 6 bases and J by 5 bases, with 10 bases left in between. DNA of the CDR3: TGCAGTGCAGAGAGAGGGACTGAAGCTTTCTTT. This sequence encodes CSAERGTEAFF.

The sample holds a few counts of this clonotype. The chain carries TRBV24-1 and TRBJ2-3, with 7 bases lining up with TRBD2. Germline values: CDR1 KGHDR, CDR2 SFDVKD. The V gene end was trimmed by 4 bases and the J gene end by 4 bases; junction bases not matched to a gene: 7. This CDR3 is built from 15 residues. The CDR3 coding sequence is TGTGCCACCAGTGAGGCGGGACTATTCGCAGATACGCAGTATTTT. Protein product: CATSEAGLFADTQYF.

This clonotype was seen at least ten times. The rearrangement uses TRBV5-1 and TRBJ2-1, with TRBD1 identical over 8 bases. The CDR3 has 14 amino acids. Germline-derived CDR1 and CDR2 are SGHRS and YFSETQ. V shed 2 bases, J shed 4 bases, and the junction held 2 bases outside the gene matches. CDR3 sequence reads: CASSFGTGYNEQFF. The CDR3 coding sequence is TGCGCCAGCAGCTTTGGGACAGGATACAATGAGCAGTTCTTC.

The table lists this clonotype with a few counts. This sequence joins TRBV27 and TRBJ2-7; 11 bases are shared with TRBD2. Germline CDR1 and CDR2: MNHEY and SMNVEV (reference sequence). This CDR3 has 16 amino acids. The ends lost 6 bases at V and 1 base at J; junction bases unmatched: 8. The CDR3 region is CASSTRVAGGSYEQYV. The CDR3, as DNA: TGTGCCAGCAGCACGAGGGTAGCGGGAGGGTCCTACGAGCAGTACGTC.

This clonotype was seen a handful of times. The chain carries TRBV4-2 and TRBJ1-1; D gene ambiguous. Trimming removed 2 bases from V and 1 base from J, with 5 bases in between. The CDR3 length is 13 residues. Germline CDR1 LGHNA, CDR2 YNFKEQ. The CDR3 DNA sequence: TGTGCCAGCAGCCAATTCACGAACACTGAAGCTTTCTTT. Protein sequence: CASSQFTNTEAFF.

This clonotype was recorded at least ten times. V and J are TRBV27 and TRBJ2-3; 8 nucleotides align to TRBD2. The V gene's germline CDR1 is MNHEY and CDR2 SMNVEV (reference sequence). The CDR3 contains 15 residues. The ends lost 6 bases at V and 5 bases at J; junction bases unmatched: 10. Here the CDR3 DNA reads TGTGCCAGCAGCCTCACCAGCGGGAGTTTAGATACGCAGTATTTT. Translated: CASSLTSGSLDTQYF.

This clonotype has just a few counts. The chain couples TRBV7-9 to TRBJ2-1, with unresolved D. V was clipped by 3 bases and J by 14 bases, with 14 bases between them. The CDR3 sequence is 12 residues long. The germline gives CDR1 SEHNR, CDR2 FQNEAQ (reference sequence). CDR3 sequence: CASSLPGRGEFF. As DNA, the CDR3 is TGTGCCAGCAGCTTGCCCGGCCGCGGAGAGTTCTTC.

This clonotype has only a few counts. The chain links TRBV29-1 to TRBJ2-2; TRBD1 might be the D (5 bases). Between the trimmed V and J ends, which lost 4 bases and 6 bases, there was a span of 15 bases. This CDR3 spans 14 amino acids. CDR1 is SQVTM, CDR2 ANQGSEA, per germline. CDR3 nucleotides: TGCAGCGTTGGAGCCAGGGTGTCACCCGGGGAGCTGTTTTTT. This sequence encodes CSVGARVSPGELFF.

This clonotype was seen more than once but under ten times. This sequence joins TRBV11-3 and TRBJ2-1, with TRBD1 matching over 9 bases. Germline CDR1 SGHNT, CDR2 YENEEA. This CDR3 region has 16 residues. V lost 4 bases, J lost 7 bases, and 11 bases stayed unmatched. DNA for the CDR3: TGTGCCAGCAGCTCACGGACAGGGGTCTTTCTGAATGAGCAGTTCTTC. It codes for CASSSRTGVFLNEQFF.

The chain joins TRBV12-3 or TRBV12-4 to TRBJ2-1; 9 bases align to TRBD2. CDR3 length: 14 amino acids. With V trimmed by 7 bases and J by 4 bases, 5 bases remained unmatched. CDR3: CASILAGAYNEQFF. The CDR3 DNA reads TGTGCCAGCATCTTAGCGGGAGCGTACAATGAGCAGTTCTTC.

This clonotype has at least ten counts. This sequence joins TRBV6-4 and TRBJ2-2, with D perhaps TRBD1 (6 bases). The V gene's germline CDR1 is MRHNA and CDR2 SNTAGT. Trimming took 0 bases from V and 6 from J, leaving 14 bases between them. The CDR3 length is 16 residues. As DNA, the CDR3 is TGTGCCAGCAGTGACTCGTATAAGGACAGTGCCGGGGAGCTGTTTTTT. Translating it yields CASSDSYKDSAGELFF.

In its sample, this clonotype was seen a few times. This likely comes from a read error, as the CDR3 has no conserved phenylalanine or tryptophan at its end. It is unclear where the CDR3 begins or ends on the DNA, so no DNA is shown, and the CDR3 is as TCRdb lists it. The genes are TRBV2 and TRBJ1-1. Germline loops: CDR1 SNHLY, CDR2 FYNNEI. Both ends counted, the CDR3 spans 8 residues. The CDR3: CASKWVQL.